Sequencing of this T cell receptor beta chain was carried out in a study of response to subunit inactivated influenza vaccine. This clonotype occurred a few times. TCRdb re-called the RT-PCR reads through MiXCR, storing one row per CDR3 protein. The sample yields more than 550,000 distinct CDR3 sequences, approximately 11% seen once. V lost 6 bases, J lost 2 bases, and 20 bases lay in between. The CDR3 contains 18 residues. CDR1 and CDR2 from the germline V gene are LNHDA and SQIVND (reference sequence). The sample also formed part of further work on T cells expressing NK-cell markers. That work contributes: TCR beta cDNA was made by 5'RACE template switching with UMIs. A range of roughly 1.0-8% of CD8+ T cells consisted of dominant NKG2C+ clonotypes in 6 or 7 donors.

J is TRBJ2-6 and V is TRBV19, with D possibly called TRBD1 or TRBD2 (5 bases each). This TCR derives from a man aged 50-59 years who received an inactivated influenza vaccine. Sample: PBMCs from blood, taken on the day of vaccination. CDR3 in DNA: TGTGCCAGTAGCTCATTTGGAACTAGGACAACTGGGGCCAACGTCCTGACTTTC. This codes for CASSSFGTRTTGANVLTF.